This T cell receptor beta chain is drawn from a study of blood T cell repertoires in COVID-19. Study details: From the United States, Italy and Spain came samples of acute and convalescent COVID-19. Sample material is recorded as cDNA or gDNA derived from T cells, B-cell-depleted T cells, or PBMCs.

Sequenced by immunoSEQ multiplex PCR; TCRdb stores in-frame clones only, minus some. The sample includes approximately 260,000 clones, 82% of them seen just once. CDR1 and CDR2 (germline): SEHNR, FQNEAQ (reference sequence). The CDR3 is 13 amino acids. V was trimmed by 2 bases and J by 8 bases, leaving 12 bases between them. Sequencing was performed on peripheral blood. The chain carries TRBV7-9 and TRBJ1-2; D perhaps matches TRBD1 (6 bases). This clonotype was obtained from a woman in her sixties with active or convalescent COVID-19. The CDR3 reads CASSLMAGEGYTF. CDR3 in DNA: TGTGCCAGCAGCTTAATGGCAGGGGAGGGCTACACCTTC. The full variable domain, in which reference TRBV7-9 and TRBJ1-2 provide the parts outside the CDR3, is DTGVSQNPRHKITKRGQNVTFRCDPISEHNRLYWYRQTLGQGPEFLTYFQNEAQLEKSRLLSDRFSAERPKGSFSTLEIQRTEQGDSAMYLCASSLMAGEGYTFGSGTRLTVV.